This T cell receptor beta chain was documented in a study of blood T cell repertoires in COVID-19. Study summary: Donors in the United States, Italy and Spain gave samples during acute or convalescent COVID-19. T cells, B-cell-depleted T cells, or PBMCs supplied cDNA or gDNA.

Only in-frame clones appear in the TCRdb table, and some are missing; sequencing was by immunoSEQ multiplex PCR. The repertoire holds some 96,000 clones, around nine tenths seen once, with over 9% in the top ten. Trimming cost V 5 bases and J 1 base, with 10 bases left between them. Germline-derived CDR1 and CDR2 are SGHVS and FQNEAQ. CDR3 length: 14 residues. This TCR was recovered from a man aged 50-59 years with acute or convalescent COVID-19. Material for sequencing was peripheral blood. J is TRBJ2-3 and V is TRBV7-8; D ambiguous. CDR3 sequence: CASSPPPGTDTQYF. DNA for the CDR3: TGTGCCAGCAGCCCACCCCCGGGCACAGATACGCAGTATTTT.